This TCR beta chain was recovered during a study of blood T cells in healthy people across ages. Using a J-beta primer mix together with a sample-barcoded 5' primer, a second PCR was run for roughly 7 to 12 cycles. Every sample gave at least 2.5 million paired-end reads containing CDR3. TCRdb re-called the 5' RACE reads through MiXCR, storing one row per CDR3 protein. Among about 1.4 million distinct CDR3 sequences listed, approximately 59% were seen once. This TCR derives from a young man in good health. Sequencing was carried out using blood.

CDR3 protein: CASSLTLAGRSVRHEQYF. The CDR3 DNA reads as TGTGCCAGCAGCTTAACCCTAGCGGGACGGTCGGTACGGCACGAGCAGTACTTC. The V and J genes are TRBV7-2 and TRBJ2-5; 9 bases are shared with TRBD2. The assigned J gene may be wrong: the sequence end matches TRBJ2-7 better. The CDR3 spans 18 residues. Germline V gene data show CDR1 as SGHTA and CDR2 as FQGNSA.